The 17 T cell receptor beta chains listed next were all sequenced from one sample in a study of T cells in Graves' hyperthyroidism and ophthalmopathy. Amplification of TCR beta CDR3 regions was performed using RNA transcripts as template. When the TCR CDR3 underwent first-round RT-PCR, the HTBI primer set was used. MiXCR was run by TCRdb on the multiplex PCR reads, yielding one entry per CDR3 protein. The profile covers fewer than 600,000 distinct CDR3 sequences, with around 14% appearing a single time and roughly 17% taken by the ten largest. Sequenced material: blood. The receptor source for this set is a woman aged 18-30 years with Graves' hyperthyroidism.

The table lists this clonotype with many counts. The chain carries TRBV24-1 and TRBJ2-3; D perhaps matches TRBD1 (6 bases). The V and J ends lost 12 bases and 1 base respectively, with 19 bases between them. This CDR3 contains 15 residues. Germline CDR1 reads KGHDR; CDR2 reads SFDVKD. In DNA, the CDR3 is TGTGCCCGTACGTCGACAGGTTCCGGCACAGATACGCAGTATTTT. Translating gives CARTSTGSGTDTQYF.

In its sample, this clonotype was seen many times. V gene TRBV3-1 combines with J gene TRBJ1-1, with D tentatively TRBD1 (6 bases). V was trimmed by 1 base and J by 5 bases, leaving 20 bases between them. The CDR3 runs to 17 residues. Germline V gives CDR1 LGHDT, CDR2 YNNKEL (reference sequence). The DNA for the CDR3 is TGTGCCAGCAGCCAAGTAGGGGGTCGGTTAGGTGGGACTGAAGCTTTCTTT. This sequence encodes CASSQVGGRLGGTEAFF.

This clonotype has a handful of counts. The gene calls are TRBV10-2 and TRBJ2-2; weak D call: TRBD1 (5 bases). This CDR3 has 14 residues. V was cut by 3 bases and J by 6 bases, with 11 bases left in between. CDR1 is WSHSY and CDR2 is SAAADI in the germline V gene. CDR3 in DNA: TGCGCCAGCAGTGATCCCAGGGTGCCCGGGGAGCTGTTTTTT. Encoded protein: CASSDPRVPGELFF.

V and J are TRBV20-1 and TRBJ2-2; 12 bases map to TRBD2. Germline-derived CDR1 and CDR2 are DFQATT and SNEGSKA (reference sequence). Unmatched junction bases numbered 11, after V lost 5 bases and J lost 7 bases. The CDR3 has 16 residues. The CDR3 DNA reads as TGCAGTGCTGACTCGGGACTAGCGGGTGTGGGCGGGGAGCTGTTTTTT. It codes for CSADSGLAGVGGELFF.

This clonotype was recorded a few times. The chain carries TRBV6-2 or TRBV6-3 and TRBJ1-1, with D unresolved. CDR3 length equals 12 residues. Per germline, CDR1 MNHEY and CDR2 SVGEGT. V lost 10 bases and J 1 base, leaving 10 bases between the germline ends. This CDR3 is CAIGPGNTEAFF. CDR3 sequence (DNA): TGTGCCATCGGGCCGGGGAACACTGAAGCTTTCTTT.

This clonotype was observed many times. The J gene is TRBJ2-1, the V gene TRBV19; perhaps TRBD2 as D (5 bases). The germline V gene has CDR1 LNHDA and CDR2 SQIVND (reference sequence). V dropped 6 bases and J dropped 5 bases, with 11 bases sitting between them. The CDR3 consists of 13 residues. CDR3 nucleotides: TGTGCCAGTAGGTCCGGGAACCACAATGAGCAGTTCTTC. Protein product: CASRSGNHNEQFF.

This clonotype has ten or more counts. The DNA of the CDR3 is TGTGCCAGCAGCTGGAACGCTGACACTTACTACGAGCAGTACTTC. It codes for CASSWNADTYYEQYF. This rearrangement joins TRBV11-2 to TRBJ2-7; D is ambiguous. Germline loops: CDR1 SGHAT, CDR2 FQNNGV. The CDR3 has 15 residues. V lost 4 bases and J 3 bases, leaving 16 bases between the germline ends.

This clonotype has more than one count but fewer than ten. The CDR3 DNA sequence: TGTGCCAGCAGCTTGGGACTAGCGGGAGTCCACAATGAGCAGTTCTTC. Protein: CASSLGLAGVHNEQFF. The V call is TRBV5-4, the J call TRBJ2-1, with 12 bases fitting TRBD2. V lost 0 bases, J lost 5 bases, and 3 bases stayed unmatched. CDR1 is SGHNT, CDR2 YYREEE, per germline (reference sequence). The CDR3 covers 16 residues.

This clonotype was seen a handful of times. This chain uses TRBV6-1 with TRBJ2-7, with TRBD2 matching over 9 bases. Germline V gene lookup returns CDR1 MNHNS and CDR2 SASEGT. The trim removed 3 bases at V and 6 bases at J, leaving 9 bases unmatched. This CDR3 has 15 amino acids. The CDR3: CASSERAGGRREQYV. The CDR3 coding sequence is TGTGCCAGCAGTGAGAGGGCGGGAGGGCGTCGCGAGCAGTACGTC.

The table lists this clonotype with many counts. The V call is TRBV6-1, the J call TRBJ1-1; D gene unclear. The CDR3 consists of 13 residues. Trimming removed 2 bases from V and 4 bases from J, with 8 bases in between. CDR1 is MNHNS and CDR2 is SASEGT in the germline V gene. In DNA form, the CDR3 reads TGTGCCAGCAGTGAACTGGCGGGCACTGAAGCTTTCTTT. Translating gives CASSELAGTEAFF.

The table lists this clonotype with a few counts. This chain connects TRBV19 to TRBJ1-6, with a weak D call TRBD1 (5 bases). The CDR3 sequence is 16 residues long. Germline CDR1 reads LNHDA; CDR2 reads SQIVND (reference sequence). Deletions cut 5 bases from V and 6 bases from J, with 17 bases between. In nucleotides, the CDR3 is TGTGCCAGTAGTGTTTCTACCCAGAGGGGTAATTCACCCCTCCACTTT. Translating gives CASSVSTQRGNSPLHF.

In this sample, this clonotype turned up a few times. The rearrangement joins TRBV5-5 to TRBJ1-1, with TRBD1 matching over 8 bases. The CDR3 totals 15 residues. Germline CDR1 reads SGHKS; CDR2 reads YYEKEE (reference sequence). Trimming at V came to 4 bases and at J to 0 bases, leaving 5 bases not matched to a gene. The CDR3 DNA sequence: TGTGCCAGCAGCCAACGGACAGGGCTGAACACTGAAGCTTTCTTT. Protein product: CASSQRTGLNTEAFF.

This clonotype was recorded at least ten times. The V call is TRBV5-1, the J call TRBJ1-3; no definite D call. Per germline, CDR1 SGHRS and CDR2 YFSETQ. The V and J ends lost 0 bases and 0 bases respectively, with 10 bases between them. The CDR3 is 16 residues long. CDR3 region: CASSLVMGFSGNTIYF. CDR3 DNA: TGCGCCAGCAGCTTGGTTATGGGGTTCTCTGGAAACACCATATATTTT.

The chain uses TRBV3-1 and TRBJ2-1; 8 nucleotides match TRBD1. After removal of 3 bases from V and 12 bases from J, the junction contained 7 bases not matched to a gene. The germline V gene encodes CDR1 LGHDT and CDR2 YNNKEL (reference sequence). CDR3 length: 13 amino acids. The CDR3 here is CASSQGQGARQFF. DNA for the CDR3: TGTGCCAGCAGCCAGGGGCAGGGGGCTAGGCAGTTCTTC.

This clonotype came up a few times. The rearrangement joins TRBV30 to TRBJ2-3; TRBD2 matches 10 bases. V gave up 4 bases and J gave up 0 bases; unmatched junction bases: 13. CDR3 length: 18 residues. CDR1 and CDR2 from the germline V gene are GTSNPN and SVGIG (reference sequence). The CDR3 is CAWNGGSGRSASTDTQYF. CDR3 in DNA: TGTGCCTGGAATGGTGGTAGCGGGAGGTCGGCTAGCACAGATACGCAGTATTTT.

This clonotype occurred many times. This chain connects TRBV25-1 to TRBJ1-1; unclear D gene. V shed 3 bases and J shed 8 bases, with 13 bases lying between them. The CDR3 runs to 13 residues. Germline V gives CDR1 MGHDK, CDR2 SYGVNS. The DNA of the CDR3 is TGTGCCAGCAGTGATGGGAGAGGTTGGGAAGCTTTCTTT. This gives the protein CASSDGRGWEAFF.

The chain couples TRBV5-8 to TRBJ1-1; D uncertain. V lost 4 bases to trimming and J lost 0 bases, with 7 bases between them. The germline CDR1 and CDR2 sequences are SGHTS and YDEGEE. CDR3 length: 13 residues. The DNA of the CDR3 is TGTGCCAGCAGCGGAGTACTGAACACTGAAGCTTTCTTT. It translates to CASSGVLNTEAFF.